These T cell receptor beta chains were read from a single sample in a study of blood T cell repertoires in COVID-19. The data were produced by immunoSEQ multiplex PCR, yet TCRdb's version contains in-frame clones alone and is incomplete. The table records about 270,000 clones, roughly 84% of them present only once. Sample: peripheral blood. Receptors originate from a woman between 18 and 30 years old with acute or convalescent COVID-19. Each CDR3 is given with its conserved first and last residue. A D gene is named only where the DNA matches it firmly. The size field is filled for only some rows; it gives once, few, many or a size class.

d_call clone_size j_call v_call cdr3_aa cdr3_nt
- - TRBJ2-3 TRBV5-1 CASSPGQTTDTQYF TGCGCCAGCAGCCCCGGACAGACCACAGATACGCAGTATTTT
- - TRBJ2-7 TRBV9 CASSVATGTYEQYF TGTGCCAGCAGCGTAGCTACGGGAACCTACGAGCAGTACTTC
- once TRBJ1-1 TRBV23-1 CASSPQGMNTEAFF TGCGCCAGCAGTCCCCAGGGTATGAACACTGAAGCTTTCTTT
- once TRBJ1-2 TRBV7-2 CASSLRDINYGYTF TGTGCCAGCAGCCTACGGGACATCAACTATGGCTACACCTTC
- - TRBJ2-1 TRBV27 CASSFLPASDNNEQFF TGTGCCAGCAGTTTCCTTCCGGCTAGCGACAACAATGAGCAGTTCTTC
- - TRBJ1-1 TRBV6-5 CASSTQTGNTEAFF TGTGCCAGCAGTACCCAGACAGGGAACACTGAAGCTTTCTTT
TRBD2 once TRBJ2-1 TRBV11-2 CASSPGRGVLSYNEQFF TGTGCCAGCAGCCCAGGGAGGGGTGTCTTATCTTACAATGAGCAGTTCTTC
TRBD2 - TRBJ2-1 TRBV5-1 CASGRTSGTIYNEQFF TGCGCCAGCGGACGAACTAGCGGGACCATCTACAATGAGCAGTTCTTC
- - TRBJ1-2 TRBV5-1 CASSLAESSAVDYGYTF TGCGCCAGCAGCTTGGCTGAGTCCTCCGCGGTTGACTATGGCTACACCTTC
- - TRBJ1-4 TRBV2 CASNPDGNNEKLFF TGTGCCAGCAATCCAGACGGGAACAATGAAAAACTGTTTTTT
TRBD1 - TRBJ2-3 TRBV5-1 CASSWARTGSTDTQYF TGCGCCAGCAGCTGGGCGAGGACAGGCAGCACAGATACGCAGTATTTT
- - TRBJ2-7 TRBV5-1 CASSLADISGYEQYF TGCGCCAGCAGCTTGGCCGACATAAGCGGCTACGAGCAGTACTTC
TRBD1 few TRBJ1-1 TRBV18 CASSQGQGLNTEAFF TGTGCCAGCTCACAGGGACAGGGATTGAACACTGAAGCTTTCTTT
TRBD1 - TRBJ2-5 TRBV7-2 CASSPRTGQETQYF TGTGCCAGCAGCCCCCGGACAGGACAAGAGACCCAGTACTTC
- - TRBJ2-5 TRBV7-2 CASSLGPSTRFGETQYF TGTGCCAGCAGTTTAGGCCCCTCGACTAGGTTCGGGGAGACCCAGTACTTC
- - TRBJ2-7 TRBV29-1 CSVEDFFYEQYF TGCAGCGTTGAAGATTTCTTCTACGAGCAGTACTTC
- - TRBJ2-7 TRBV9 CASSDQPGQPSYEQYF TGTGCCAGCAGCGACCAACCCGGACAGCCGTCCTACGAGCAGTACTTC
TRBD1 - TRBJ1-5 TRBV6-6 CASSPDRVNSNQPQHF TGTGCCAGCAGTCCCGACAGGGTTAATAGCAATCAGCCCCAGCATTTT
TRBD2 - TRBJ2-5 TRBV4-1 CASSQEYAGGPWGETQYF TGCGCCAGCAGCCAAGAATATGCGGGAGGGCCTTGGGGAGAGACCCAGTACTTC
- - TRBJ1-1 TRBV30 CAWTRAGAEAFF TGTGCCTGGACGCGGGCGGGCGCTGAAGCTTTCTTT
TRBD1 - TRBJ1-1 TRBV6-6 CASTTPGQGASEAFF TGTGCCAGCACCACTCCGGGACAGGGGGCCTCTGAAGCTTTCTTT
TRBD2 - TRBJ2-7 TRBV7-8 CASSLVVAGGLGVAYEQYF TGTGCCAGCAGCTTAGTGGTAGCGGGAGGGCTGGGGGTAGCCTACGAGCAGTACTTC
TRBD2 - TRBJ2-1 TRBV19 CASSLLAGGHNEQFF TGTGCCAGTAGTTTACTAGCGGGAGGGCATAATGAGCAGTTCTTC
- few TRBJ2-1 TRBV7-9 CASSPGTKRSNEQFF TGTGCCAGCAGCCCCGGGACAAAACGGTCCAATGAGCAGTTCTTC
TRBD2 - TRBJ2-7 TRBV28 CASSIPFGSGRAGEQYF TGTGCTAGCAGTATCCCCTTTGGTAGCGGGAGGGCCGGCGAGCAGTACTTC
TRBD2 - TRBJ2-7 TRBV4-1 CASSQELGLAHYEQYF TGCGCCAGCAGCCAAGAACTGGGACTAGCGCACTACGAGCAGTACTTC
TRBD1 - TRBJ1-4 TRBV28 CASSEQGGGEKLFF TGTGCCAGCAGTGAACAGGGGGGAGGAGAAAAACTGTTTTTT
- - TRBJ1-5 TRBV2 CASSGGYSNQPQHF TGTGCCAGCAGTGGAGGTTATAGCAATCAGCCCCAGCATTTT
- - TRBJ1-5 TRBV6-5 CASRTNGFPNQPQHF TGTGCCAGCAGGACAAATGGGTTTCCAAATCAGCCCCAGCATTTT
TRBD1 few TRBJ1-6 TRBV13 CASMEYGTVNRTLHF TGTGCCAGCATGGAATACGGGACAGTAAATCGGACCCTCCACTTT
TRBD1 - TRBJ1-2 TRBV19 CASTTLGQGDGYTF TGTGCCAGTACAACGCTAGGACAGGGCGATGGCTACACCTTC
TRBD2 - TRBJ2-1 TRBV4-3 CASSQELAGANEQFF TGCGCCAGCAGCCAGGAACTAGCGGGAGCAAATGAGCAGTTCTTC
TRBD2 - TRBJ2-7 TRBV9 CASSVLAADYEQYF TGTGCCAGCAGCGTCCTAGCGGCCGATTACGAGCAGTACTTC
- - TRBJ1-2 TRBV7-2 CASSLDRGNYGYTF TGTGCCAGCAGCTTAGACCGGGGGAACTATGGCTACACCTTC
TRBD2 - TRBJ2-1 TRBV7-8 CASSLPIRLAGVRREQFF TGTGCCAGCAGCTTACCAATTCGACTAGCGGGCGTTCGGCGGGAGCAGTTCTTC
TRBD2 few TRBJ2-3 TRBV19 CASSMWRESTDTQYF TGTGCCAGTAGTATGTGGCGGGAGAGCACAGATACGCAGTATTTT
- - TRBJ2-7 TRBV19 CASSRQDSYEQYF TGTGCCAGTAGTCGACAGGACTCCTACGAGCAGTACTTC
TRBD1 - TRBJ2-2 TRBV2 CASSEPRDRLNTGELFF TGTGCCAGCAGTGAACCCCGGGACAGGCTGAACACCGGGGAGCTGTTTTTT
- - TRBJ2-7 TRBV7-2 CASSSGASASYEQYF TGTGCCAGCAGCTCCGGAGCTAGCGCCTCCTACGAGCAGTACTTC
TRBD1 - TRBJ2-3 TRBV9 CASSPQGAGDTQYF TGTGCCAGCAGCCCACAGGGGGCGGGAGATACGCAGTATTTT
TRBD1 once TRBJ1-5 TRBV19 CASSRGQGVRQPQHF TGTGCCAGTAGTAGGGGACAGGGGGTTCGGCAGCCCCAGCATTTT
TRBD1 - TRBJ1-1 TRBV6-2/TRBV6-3 CASSYWGQGGTEAFF TGTGCCAGCAGTTACTGGGGACAGGGAGGCACTGAAGCTTTCTTT
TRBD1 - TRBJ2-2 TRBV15 CATSRGTGDTGELFF TGTGCCACCAGCAGGGGAACAGGGGACACCGGGGAGCTGTTTTTT
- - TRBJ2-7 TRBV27 CASSLSSYSYEQYF TGTGCCAGCAGTTTAAGTAGTTACTCCTACGAGCAGTACTTC
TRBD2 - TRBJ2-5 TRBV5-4 CASSPFAGGGGLGTQYF TGTGCCAGCAGCCCATTCGCGGGGGGCGGGGGATTGGGGACCCAGTACTTC
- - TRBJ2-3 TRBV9 CASGGGIGDTQYF TGTGCCAGCGGTGGGGGGATCGGAGATACGCAGTATTTT
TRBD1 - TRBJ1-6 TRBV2 CASSSEGARNSPLHF TGTGCCAGCAGTTCCGAGGGGGCTCGTAATTCACCCCTCCACTTT
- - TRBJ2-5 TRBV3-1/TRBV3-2 CASSQGSGGGGETQYF TGTGCCAGCAGCCAAGGGTCCGGGGGCGGGGGAGAGACCCAGTACTTC
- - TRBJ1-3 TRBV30 CAWSVDPRHGNTIYF TGTGCCTGGAGTGTTGATCCGAGACACGGAAACACCATATATTTT
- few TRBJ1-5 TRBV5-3 CARSFGPRRNSPVSNQPQHF TGTGCCAGAAGCTTTGGCCCGCGGCGGAATTCCCCAGTAAGCAATCAGCCCCAGCATTTT
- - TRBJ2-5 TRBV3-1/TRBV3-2 CASSQGGQGQYQETQYF TGTGCCAGCAGCCAAGGCGGGCAGGGGCAGTACCAAGAGACCCAGTACTTC